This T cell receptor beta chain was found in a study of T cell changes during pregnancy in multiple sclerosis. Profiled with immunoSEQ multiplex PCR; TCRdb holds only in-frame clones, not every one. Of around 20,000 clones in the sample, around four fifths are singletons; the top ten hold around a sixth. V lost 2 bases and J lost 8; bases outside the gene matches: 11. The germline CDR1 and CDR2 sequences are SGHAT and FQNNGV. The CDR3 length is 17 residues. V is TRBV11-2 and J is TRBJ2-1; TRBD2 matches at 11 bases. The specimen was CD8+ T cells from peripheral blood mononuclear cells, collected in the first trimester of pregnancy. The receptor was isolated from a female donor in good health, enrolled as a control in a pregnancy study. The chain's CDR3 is CASSLLRLAGSKDEQFF. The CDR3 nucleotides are TGTGCCAGCAGCTTATTACGACTAGCGGGGTCTAAGGATGAGCAGTTCTTC.